This T cell receptor (beta chain) came from a study of regulatory T cells in long-lasting Graves disease (dated by TCRdb to the early 2020s). Study-level background: Persistent Graves' disease was defined as persistently positive TSH receptor autoantibodies together with antithyroid drug treatment for over 5 years. Antithyroid drugs had been taken for roughly 10 years on average by persistent Graves' disease patients in the clinical cohort. The study took place in China and was registered as a clinical trial. TCR sequencing covered 13 persistent and some 20 newly diagnosed Graves' disease patients, some 33 samples in total. Persistent Graves' disease patients were compared with newly diagnosed Graves' disease patients by peripheral blood TCR sequencing and RNA sequencing.

The table lists this clonotype with many counts. It has no known antigen specificity. No base quality values were provided; no much bigger clone lies one nucleotide off. The meaning of the sample's time point label: persistent/refractory GD, antithyroid drugs over 5 years with positive TRAb. RNA was extracted from PBMCs in TRIzol for both TCR sequencing and RNA sequencing. The diagnosis of Graves' disease followed American Thyroid Association guidelines. Patients for the study were recruited at an endocrinology department in Xi'an, China. Each patient gave roughly 8.4 milliliters of peripheral blood, collected in an EDTA anticoagulant tube. Ficoll Paque Plus density gradient separation was used to isolate PBMCs, and no further T cell sorting was done. RNA quality was checked with an Agilent 2100 Bioanalyzer and agarose gel, and concentration with a NanoDrop 2000. Libraries were built with multiplex PCR. The sample was run on an Illumina HiSeq 4000. TCR beta libraries were built with iRepertoire HTBI primers and Arm-PCR amplification of CDR3 regions. Before sequencing, the PCR products underwent gel purification. The study's processing was this. Gene usage analysis of CDR3 amino acid clonotypes relied on the roughly 60 TRBV and over 13 TRBJ segments identified across samples. Filtered high-quality paired reads were merged into contigs using COPE and FqMerger. BLAST was used to align contigs to IMGT TRBV, TRBD and TRBJ reference genes, with CDR3 defined following IMGT. Any clonotype with a frequency above 0.1% was classified as a highly expanded clone. Shannon entropy was used to measure repertoire diversity, and the Gini coefficient was used to measure V-J evenness. A clonotype found in more than one individual was treated as public. TCRdb trimmed the raw reads at Q25, called clones with MiXCR and kept productive beta chains. Rows matching on CDR3 protein sequence are summarized as one entry with the most common DNA and genes. In this record, the V and J calls reflect TCRdb's handling and not the investigators' own analysis. A total of under 500,000 distinct CDR3 sequences appear in this sample, less than 25% of them only once. Less than 9% of the sample comes from the top ten.

The CDR3 starts with the cysteine, ends with the phenylalanine, and has 12 residues. The retained sequence is limited to the CDR3, 36 bases, with the frame set at the first base. The germline V gene specifies MDHEN as CDR1 and SYDVKM as CDR2. Clipping removes 2 bases from V and 10 bases from J, with 4 as the unmatched junction base count. Study-wide findings and limitations: Lower TCR Shannon entropy and fewer highly expanded clones were observed in persistent Graves' disease patients than in newly diagnosed patients, which suggested clonal expansion. Preferential use of TRBV28, TRBJ1-2 and TRBJ2-5 was observed in persistent disease, whereas TRBV20-1 and TRBJ2-1 were favored in newly diagnosed disease. A larger number of public clonotypes was shared among persistent patients (approximately 2,500) than among newly diagnosed patients (approximately 1,000). Peripheral blood alone was examined, since thyroid tissue, which constituted the primary lesion, could not be accessed. Sequencing and analysis were limited to the TCR beta chain. The authors acknowledged the small sample size as a limitation that may reduce accuracy.

The V gene is TRBV28 and the J gene is TRBJ1-1; the junction holds 7 bases that match TRBD1. The sequence derives from a female donor with Graves disease. The specimen comprised peripheral blood mononuclear cells (PBMCs), sampled when the disease was refractory, from a patient treated with antithyroid drugs. In nucleotide form, the sequence is TGTGCCAGCAGTTTACCCGACAGGGCAGCTTTCTTT. It translates to CASSLPDRAAFF.